This TCR beta chain is from a study of T cell changes during pregnancy in multiple sclerosis (dated by TCRdb to between 2017 and 2020). Broadly, across the study: The study examined how the T cell repertoire changed over the course of pregnancy in women with multiple sclerosis.

About this clone: Its antigen remains undetermined. Base qualities are not recorded, but no much larger clone differs from it by a single base.

Including cysteine and phenylalanine, the CDR3 has 12 amino acids. Only CDR3 DNA is held: 36 bases, read in frame from base 1. CDR1 and CDR2 were assigned from the germline V gene as SGHVS and FQNEAQ. V gives up 3 bases and J gives up 5 bases, and the segment between their germline ends measures 4 bases. Library preparation was by the immunoSEQ multiplex PCR assay. Here the immuneACCESS table is served through TCRdb, limited to in-frame sequences with V and J called. Missing clones are a known gap in these copies; in checked studies unresolved V genes cover under half, and the rest lacks a known reason. Across this sample there are roughly 72,000 clones, with over 85% seen only once. Over 0.12% of the sample is held by the ten biggest clonotypes.

This receptor was identified in a female donor with multiple sclerosis, enrolled in a pregnancy study. This specimen consisted of CD4+ T cells from peripheral blood mononuclear cells, obtained after pregnancy. Recombination connected TRBV7-8 to TRBJ2-2; the D gene remains uncertain. The DNA sequence is as follows: TGTGCCAGCAGCTTCAGGACCGGGGAGCTGTTTTTT. This encodes CASSFRTGELFF.